This is a list of T cell receptor beta chains from one sample in a study of cytotoxic CD8 clonotypes in ibrutinib-treated CLL. Profiled with immunoSEQ multiplex PCR; TCRdb holds only in-frame clones, not every one. This table holds roughly 130,000 clones, roughly 90% found once. Sequenced here: PBMCs, sampled after 12 months of ibrutinib treatment. The origin of the receptors is a human donor with chronic lymphocytic leukemia. CDR3s include the opening cysteine and the closing phenylalanine or tryptophan. The order of the fields is V gene, D gene, clone size, J gene, CDR3 protein, CDR3 DNA. A D gene is named only where the DNA matches it firmly. Clone size, where shown, is once, few, many, or a class for clones that have expanded.

v_gene: TRBV18; d_gene: -; abundance: -; j_gene: TRBJ1-4; CDR3aa: CASSPYQGRDEKLFF; CDR3nt: TGTGCCAGCTCACCTTATCAGGGGAGGGATGAAAAACTGTTTTTT
v_gene: TRBV6-5; d_gene: -; abundance: -; j_gene: TRBJ2-1; CDR3aa: CASSYSGRKGGYEQFF; CDR3nt: TGTGCCAGCAGTTACTCGGGACGGAAAGGGGGTTATGAGCAGTTCTTC
v_gene: TRBV4-2; d_gene: TRBD1; abundance: -; j_gene: TRBJ2-7; CDR3aa: CASSQGPLGQGVYEQYF; CDR3nt: TGTGCCAGCAGCCAAGGCCCCCTGGGACAGGGGGTCTACGAGCAGTACTTC
v_gene: TRBV2; d_gene: -; abundance: -; j_gene: TRBJ2-7; CDR3aa: CASSDLVVSSDGSYEQYF; CDR3nt: TGTGCCAGCAGTGATTTGGTAGTGTCTTCGGACGGTTCCTACGAGCAGTACTTC
v_gene: TRBV19; d_gene: TRBD1; abundance: -; j_gene: TRBJ2-7; CDR3aa: CASATGTGDYEQYF; CDR3nt: TGTGCCAGTGCAACCGGGACAGGAGACTACGAGCAGTACTTC
v_gene: TRBV13; d_gene: TRBD1; abundance: -; j_gene: TRBJ2-7; CDR3aa: CASSLTGGVYEQYF; CDR3nt: TGTGCCAGCAGCTTGACAGGGGGGGTCTACGAGCAGTACTTC
v_gene: TRBV9; d_gene: TRBD2; abundance: -; j_gene: TRBJ2-3; CDR3aa: CASSYSIPGTSGRFTDTQYF; CDR3nt: TGTGCCAGCAGCTATTCAATTCCCGGGACTAGCGGCCGTTTCACAGATACGCAGTATTTT
v_gene: TRBV29-1; d_gene: TRBD1; abundance: once; j_gene: TRBJ2-3; CDR3aa: CSVAQGELGGSTDTQYF; CDR3nt: TGCAGCGTTGCCCAGGGGGAACTTGGCGGGAGCACAGATACGCAGTATTTT
v_gene: TRBV7-3; d_gene: -; abundance: -; j_gene: TRBJ1-1; CDR3aa: CASSPQGDTEAFF; CDR3nt: TGTGCCAGCAGCCCCCAAGGGGACACTGAAGCTTTCTTT
v_gene: TRBV19; d_gene: -; abundance: -; j_gene: TRBJ2-1; CDR3aa: CASSIALRPSYNEQFF; CDR3nt: TGTGCCAGTAGTATTGCCCTAAGGCCGTCGTACAATGAGCAGTTCTTC
v_gene: TRBV10-1; d_gene: -; abundance: -; j_gene: TRBJ2-7; CDR3aa: CASSESRLSYEQYF; CDR3nt: TGCGCCAGCAGTGAGTCGCGACTCTCCTACGAGCAGTACTTC
v_gene: TRBV11-2; d_gene: -; abundance: -; j_gene: TRBJ2-2; CDR3aa: CASSLIRGTGELFF; CDR3nt: TGTGCCAGCAGCTTAATTAGAGGCACCGGGGAGCTGTTTTTT
v_gene: TRBV6-1; d_gene: -; abundance: -; j_gene: TRBJ2-1; CDR3aa: CASSERWFWFF; CDR3nt: TGTGCCAGCAGTGAAAGGTGGTTTTGGTTCTTC
v_gene: TRBV7-3; d_gene: TRBD2; abundance: -; j_gene: TRBJ2-5; CDR3aa: CASALAGVTETQYF; CDR3nt: TGTGCCAGCGCCCTAGCGGGAGTCACGGAGACCCAGTACTTC
v_gene: TRBV18; d_gene: -; abundance: -; j_gene: TRBJ2-6; CDR3aa: CASSPTRPTSGANVLTF; CDR3nt: TGTGCCAGCTCACCGACGCGGCCTACCTCTGGGGCCAACGTCCTGACTTTC
v_gene: TRBV30; d_gene: -; abundance: -; j_gene: TRBJ1-1; CDR3aa: CAWSVGTRNTEAFF; CDR3nt: TGTGCCTGGAGTGTAGGGACAAGGAACACTGAAGCTTTCTTT
v_gene: TRBV7-6; d_gene: -; abundance: -; j_gene: TRBJ2-2; CDR3aa: CASSLAANTGELFF; CDR3nt: TGTGCCAGCAGCTTAGCAGCGAACACCGGGGAGCTGTTTTTT
v_gene: TRBV30; d_gene: -; abundance: -; j_gene: TRBJ2-5; CDR3aa: CAWSTPGTLQETQYF; CDR3nt: TGTGCCTGGAGTACACCTGGGACTCTCCAAGAGACCCAGTACTTC
v_gene: TRBV10-3; d_gene: TRBD1; abundance: -; j_gene: TRBJ1-2; CDR3aa: CATTGGNYGYTF; CDR3nt: TGTGCCACCACAGGGGGTAACTATGGCTACACCTTC
v_gene: TRBV5-4; d_gene: -; abundance: -; j_gene: TRBJ2-2; CDR3aa: CASSVGGGVAGELFF; CDR3nt: TGTGCCAGCAGCGTTGGTGGAGGTGTCGCCGGGGAGCTGTTTTTT
v_gene: TRBV9; d_gene: TRBD2; abundance: -; j_gene: TRBJ2-7; CDR3aa: CASSGASGSNPYEQYF; CDR3nt: TGTGCCAGCAGCGGGGCTAGCGGGAGTAATCCCTACGAGCAGTACTTC
v_gene: TRBV7-6; d_gene: -; abundance: -; j_gene: TRBJ2-1; CDR3aa: CASSPKDSSYNEQFF; CDR3nt: TGTGCCAGCAGTCCTAAGGATAGCTCCTACAATGAGCAGTTCTTC
v_gene: TRBV19; d_gene: -; abundance: -; j_gene: TRBJ2-1; CDR3aa: CASSTESSYNEQFF; CDR3nt: TGTGCCAGTAGTACCGAAAGCTCCTACAATGAGCAGTTCTTC
v_gene: TRBV7-2; d_gene: TRBD2; abundance: -; j_gene: TRBJ2-5; CDR3aa: CASSTRERGETQYF; CDR3nt: TGTGCCAGCAGCACGCGAGAGCGGGGAGAGACCCAGTACTTC
v_gene: TRBV6-6; d_gene: -; abundance: -; j_gene: TRBJ1-1; CDR3aa: CASGIQGLNTEAFF; CDR3nt: TGTGCCAGCGGGATTCAGGGCCTGAACACTGAAGCTTTCTTT
v_gene: TRBV19; d_gene: -; abundance: -; j_gene: TRBJ2-2; CDR3aa: CASSRGGNTGELFF; CDR3nt: TGTGCCAGTAGCCGGGGTGGGAACACCGGGGAGCTGTTTTTT
v_gene: TRBV9; d_gene: -; abundance: -; j_gene: TRBJ2-7; CDR3aa: CASSPRKNEGEYEQYF; CDR3nt: TGTGCCAGCAGCCCACGCAAAAACGAAGGGGAGTACGAGCAGTACTTC
v_gene: TRBV19; d_gene: TRBD1; abundance: -; j_gene: TRBJ2-1; CDR3aa: CASTLQGASYNEQFF; CDR3nt: TGTGCCAGTACCTTACAGGGGGCTTCCTACAATGAGCAGTTCTTC
v_gene: TRBV7-9; d_gene: -; abundance: -; j_gene: TRBJ1-2; CDR3aa: CASSLEGYGYTF; CDR3nt: TGTGCCAGCAGCTTGGAGGGCTATGGCTACACCTTC
v_gene: TRBV7-3; d_gene: -; abundance: -; j_gene: TRBJ2-1; CDR3aa: CASSLFAGRVNEQFF; CDR3nt: TGTGCCAGCAGCTTATTTGCGGGAAGGGTCAATGAGCAGTTCTTC
v_gene: TRBV11-2; d_gene: TRBD1; abundance: -; j_gene: TRBJ1-1; CDR3aa: CASSRQTDRGPMNTEAFF; CDR3nt: TGTGCCAGCAGCCGTCAAACCGACAGGGGGCCAATGAACACTGAAGCTTTCTTT
v_gene: TRBV5-1; d_gene: TRBD2; abundance: -; j_gene: TRBJ2-3; CDR3aa: CASSSGTSITDTQYF; CDR3nt: TGCGCCAGCAGCTCCGGGACTAGCATCACAGATACGCAGTATTTT
v_gene: TRBV28; d_gene: -; abundance: -; j_gene: TRBJ1-2; CDR3aa: CASRVGPARYGYTF; CDR3nt: TGTGCCAGCCGTGTAGGGCCTGCGCGCTATGGCTACACCTTC
v_gene: TRBV30; d_gene: -; abundance: few; j_gene: TRBJ1-5; CDR3aa: CAWSAGQAPQPQHF; CDR3nt: TGTGCCTGGAGTGCAGGACAAGCCCCTCAGCCCCAGCATTTT
v_gene: TRBV18; d_gene: TRBD1; abundance: -; j_gene: TRBJ2-7; CDR3aa: CASSYPGTGAYEQYF; CDR3nt: TGTGCCAGCTCATACCCCGGGACAGGGGCCTACGAGCAGTACTTC
v_gene: TRBV7-6; d_gene: TRBD1; abundance: -; j_gene: TRBJ2-7; CDR3aa: CASSPRGPTYEQYF; CDR3nt: TGTGCCAGCAGCCCCAGGGGGCCGACCTACGAGCAGTACTTC
v_gene: TRBV28; d_gene: TRBD2; abundance: -; j_gene: TRBJ2-7; CDR3aa: CASSGLAGSYEQYF; CDR3nt: TGTGCCAGCAGTGGGCTAGCGGGATCCTACGAGCAGTACTTC
v_gene: TRBV18; d_gene: -; abundance: -; j_gene: TRBJ1-5; CDR3aa: CASSPGSDQPQHF; CDR3nt: TGTGCCAGCTCACCGGGGTCCGATCAGCCCCAGCATTTT
v_gene: TRBV2; d_gene: TRBD1; abundance: few; j_gene: TRBJ1-5; CDR3aa: CASSLDRASNQPQHF; CDR3nt: TGTGCCAGCAGTTTGGACAGGGCTAGCAATCAGCCCCAGCATTTT
v_gene: TRBV6-1; d_gene: -; abundance: once; j_gene: TRBJ1-4; CDR3aa: CASRDVNEKLFF; CDR3nt: TGTGCCAGTAGGGACGTCAATGAAAAACTGTTTTTT
v_gene: TRBV15; d_gene: -; abundance: -; j_gene: TRBJ1-1; CDR3aa: CATSREGMNTEAFF; CDR3nt: TGTGCCACCAGCAGAGAGGGGATGAACACTGAAGCTTTCTTT
v_gene: TRBV5-4; d_gene: TRBD1; abundance: -; j_gene: TRBJ2-5; CDR3aa: CASSLGQGVETQYF; CDR3nt: TGTGCCAGCAGCTTGGGACAGGGAGTGGAGACCCAGTACTTC
v_gene: TRBV28; d_gene: TRBD1; abundance: -; j_gene: TRBJ1-2; CDR3aa: CASSWSGQGHGYGYTF; CDR3nt: TGTGCCAGCAGTTGGTCAGGACAGGGGCATGGCTATGGCTACACCTTC
v_gene: TRBV7-8; d_gene: -; abundance: -; j_gene: TRBJ1-5; CDR3aa: CASSLVGAEGQPQHF; CDR3nt: TGTGCCAGCAGCTTAGTGGGCGCGGAAGGTCAGCCCCAGCATTTT
v_gene: TRBV7-9; d_gene: -; abundance: -; j_gene: TRBJ2-3; CDR3aa: CASSPRVSTDTQYF; CDR3nt: TGTGCCAGCAGCCCTCGTGTTAGCACAGATACGCAGTATTTT
v_gene: TRBV19; d_gene: TRBD1; abundance: -; j_gene: TRBJ2-7; CDR3aa: CASSIFPGGVDEQYF; CDR3nt: TGTGCCAGTAGTATATTCCCAGGGGGCGTGGACGAGCAGTACTTC
v_gene: TRBV6-1; d_gene: -; abundance: -; j_gene: TRBJ1-1; CDR3aa: CSLIGGQTTEAFF; CDR3nt: TGCTCGCTAATAGGGGGGCAAACCACTGAAGCTTTCTTT
v_gene: TRBV13; d_gene: TRBD1; abundance: -; j_gene: TRBJ2-1; CDR3aa: CASSPPGQLNEQFF; CDR3nt: TGTGCCAGCAGCCCACCGGGACAGTTGAATGAGCAGTTCTTC
v_gene: TRBV18; d_gene: -; abundance: -; j_gene: TRBJ1-3; CDR3aa: CASSLQTPDFSGNTIYF; CDR3nt: TGTGCCAGCTCACTACAGACTCCTGACTTCTCTGGAAACACCATATATTTT
v_gene: TRBV30; d_gene: -; abundance: -; j_gene: TRBJ2-1; CDR3aa: CASTKGEAYNEQFF; CDR3nt: TGTGCATCCACGAAGGGGGAGGCCTACAATGAGCAGTTCTTC